The present TCR beta chain was sequenced within a study of vaccination and CD4 T cells after COVID-19. Background on the study: Day 14 and days 161 to 241 post-vaccination were the sampling points for three convalescent patients. The authors used overlapping spike peptides from SARS-CoV-2, HCoV-NL63, HCoV-OC43 and HCoV-229E to stimulate cells.

CDR3 size: 12 residues. Trimming pared 7 bases from V and 0 bases from J, leaving 6 bases between. Germline values: CDR1 SNHLY, CDR2 FYNNEI. This clonotype appeared a few times. No antigen is known for it. The Oncomine TCR Beta short-read assay was applied to DNA of cultured CD4+ T cells. TCRdb reanalysed the PCR reads using MiXCR and keeps one entry per CDR3 protein. The sample consists of under 20,000 distinct CDR3 sequences, 44% of them appearing once. The sample's time point: late sampling 161 to 241 days after vaccination in a few convalescent patients. As for treatment: roughly 11-day PBMC culture with coronavirus spike peptide pools or control peptides (ViraFEST assay). Before TCRs were sequenced, ViraFEST expanded antigen-specific T cells with peptide pools. The authors isolated CD4+ T cells by negative selection after about ten days of culture.

The genes are TRBV2 and TRBJ1-1, with D unresolved. The specimen was CD4+ T cells from blood, cultured in vitro, collected about 7 months after SARS-CoV-2 vaccination. The TCR was taken from a human donor who had recovered from COVID-19. CDR3 loop: CASKRVNTEAFF. DNA of the CDR3: TGTGCCAGCAAAAGGGTGAACACTGAAGCTTTCTTT.